Described below is a single T cell receptor (beta chain) sequence and its context. Its antigen is still unknown. The record has no base qualities; no much larger clone is one base away. The sample comes from a study of siplizumab effects on memory and regulatory T cells (dated by TCRdb to the late 2010s). Turning to the overall study: The effect of the anti-CD2 antibody siplizumab on alloreactive T-cell subsets was examined in allogeneic mixed lymphocyte reactions constructed from human PBMCs.

The library was generated by the immunoSEQ multiplex PCR assay. Roughly 10^5 TCR templates per sample were assayed on the deep sequencing platform. Genomic DNA extracted from sorted T cells was the material used for TCRbeta CDR3 sequencing. In the authors' own workflow: Clonal analysis of TCRbeta CDR3 data was done in the R programming language. Comparing unstimulated samples against CFSE-low samples taken after the reaction was how alloreactive CD4+ and CD8+ clones were defined. Regulatory or non-regulatory origin was assigned to alloreactive CD4+ clones by matching of sequences to sorted unstimulated Treg and non-Treg repertoires. The immuneACCESS repertoire file appears here via TCRdb, limited to in-frame rearrangements. These files lack a portion of the clones; in checked studies, under half of the deficit traces to unresolved V genes, and the cause of the others is not known. V, J and clone size reflect that table, while D and trimming were determined from the DNA. The sample has more than 85,000 clones on record, 91% of them singletons. 2.5% to 3% of the sample lies in the top ten.

TCRbeta CDR3 sequencing was performed on sorted unstimulated T cells and on proliferating T cells recovered from mixed lymphocyte reactions. Fresh whole blood from 9 to 11 HLA-typed healthy donors was used to isolate PBMCs. On the study overall, not on this receptor specifically: The cumulative frequency of alloreactive sequences traceable to unstimulated CD4+ memory T cells was significantly reduced by siplizumab. Because sequences at frequencies below about 10^-5 were poorly captured, only a minor fraction of alloreactive clones could be mapped back to unstimulated subsets. Greater diversity appeared to be present in unstimulated naive T cells than in memory T cells, and a substantial contribution to the alloresponse seemed to be made by naive cells. For roughly 75-95% of proliferating CD4+ or CD8+ clones, no naive or memory phenotype could be assigned. Whether proliferating Tregs from siplizumab cultures were suppressive was not functionally confirmed. Among mappable alloreactive CD4+ clones, the Treg-derived fraction averaged 68.8% with siplizumab versus roughly 30% in control reactions.

For CDR1 and CDR2, the germline V gene (reference sequence) lists SEHNR and FQNEAQ. The CDR3, cysteine through phenylalanine, is 18 amino acids long. The sequence is cut down to CDR3 DNA, 54 bases in frame from base 1. Germline trimming: 5 bases from V, 1 base from J; junction bases outside gene matches: 8. The sequenced sample was CD4+ T cells sorted from blood. This receptor chain uses TRBV7-9 and TRBJ2-6, with TRBD1 identical over 10 junction bases. This clonotype was sampled from a human donor in good health. Some clones in this sample may be carry-over from other donors' samples. The nucleotide sequence reads TGTGCCAGCAGCGCGGGGACAGGGGTTTTTTCTGGGGCCAACGTCCTGACTTTC. This codes for CASSAGTGVFSGANVLTF. The variable domain in full, with residues beyond the CDR3 obtained from the reference TRBV7-9 and TRBJ2-6 genes, is DTGVSQNPRHKITKRGQNVTFRCDPISEHNRLYWYRQTLGQGPEFLTYFQNEAQLEKSRLLSDRFSAERPKGSFSTLEIQRTEQGDSAMYLCASSAGTGVFSGANVLTFGAGSRLTVL.